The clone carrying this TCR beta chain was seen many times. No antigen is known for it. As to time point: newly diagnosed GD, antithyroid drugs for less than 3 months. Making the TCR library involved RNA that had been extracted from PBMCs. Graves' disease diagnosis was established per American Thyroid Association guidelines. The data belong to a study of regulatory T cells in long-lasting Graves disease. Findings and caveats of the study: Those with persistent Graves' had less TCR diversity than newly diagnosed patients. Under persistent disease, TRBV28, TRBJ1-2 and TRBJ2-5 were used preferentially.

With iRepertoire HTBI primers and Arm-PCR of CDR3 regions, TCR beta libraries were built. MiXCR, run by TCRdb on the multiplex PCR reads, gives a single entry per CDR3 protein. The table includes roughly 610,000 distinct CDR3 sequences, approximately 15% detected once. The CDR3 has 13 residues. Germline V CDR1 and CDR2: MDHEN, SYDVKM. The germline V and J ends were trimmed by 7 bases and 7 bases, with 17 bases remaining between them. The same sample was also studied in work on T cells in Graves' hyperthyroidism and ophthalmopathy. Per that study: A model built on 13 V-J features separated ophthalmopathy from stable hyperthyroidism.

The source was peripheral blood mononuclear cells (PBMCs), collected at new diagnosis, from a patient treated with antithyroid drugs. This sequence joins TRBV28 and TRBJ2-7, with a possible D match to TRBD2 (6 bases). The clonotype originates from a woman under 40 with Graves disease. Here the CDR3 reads CASIPLARGEQYF. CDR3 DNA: TGTGCCAGCATCCCCCTAGCGCGTGGGGAGCAGTACTTC.